Listed below are T cell receptor beta chains from one sample, sequenced in a study of OX40 agonist ivuxolimab in advanced cancers. Sequenced by immunoSEQ multiplex PCR; TCRdb stores in-frame clones only, minus some. The data show about 22,000 clones, with about 88% seen just once and approximately 35% held by the top ten. The material sequenced was CD4+ or CD8+ T cells sorted from blood, taken in a trial of the OX40 agonist ivuxolimab. The receptors stem from an adult with an advanced solid tumor such as melanoma, head and neck, liver or kidney cancer. The CDR3 runs from the conserved cysteine through the conserved F or W. Some rows mark clone size as missing; the rest say once, few, many or name a class of expanded clone.

v_call	clone_size	j_call	cdr3_aa
TRBV19	.	TRBJ2-7	CATKTGITEQYF
TRBV4-3	few	TRBJ1-1	CASSQDGPGGTEAFF
TRBV5-6	once	TRBJ2-3	CASSPPGLAGYNTQYF
TRBV19	.	TRBJ2-3	CASSPWPGDTQYF
TRBV6-5	.	TRBJ2-7	CASSYSTPSGRDEQYF
TRBV10-3	once	TRBJ2-5	CAISRTGEETQYF
TRBV7-9	.	TRBJ2-1	CASSPDGLAGLSYNEQFF
TRBV14	once	TRBJ2-7	CASSLDYEQYF
TRBV7-9	.	TRBJ2-5	CASSLAHAGGKETQYF
TRBV7-6	.	TRBJ2-7	CASSDRDPSYEQYF
TRBV6-1	.	TRBJ1-3	CASSTSSGNTIYF
TRBV27	.	TRBJ1-5	CASSLGNRQPQHF
TRBV28	.	TRBJ2-1	CASSFTVVVSGGRSSYNEQFF
TRBV10-1	.	TRBJ1-2	CATMSPGVNGYTF
TRBV4-3	medium-sized	TRBJ2-7	CASSQGPNSYEQYF
TRBV9	.	TRBJ2-3	CASSVEGDRAGRTQYF
TRBV13	.	TRBJ2-7	CASSLKLAYEQYF
TRBV9	.	TRBJ2-1	CASSVYSGRNYNEQFF
TRBV10-3	.	TRBJ2-5	CASGREGRETQYF
TRBV7-9	.	.	CASSPSMVWETQYF
TRBV6-5	.	TRBJ2-5	CASSYSGGRAETQYF
TRBV7-7	.	TRBJ2-1	CASSFDQVNNEQFF
TRBV5-4	.	TRBJ2-1	CASSLERGNEQFF
TRBV29-1	.	TRBJ2-7	CSVERPPTGDYEQYF
TRBV2	.	TRBJ1-2	CASGDGYTF
TRBV29-1	.	TRBJ2-2	CSVPRQGDSIMNTGELFF